This T cell receptor beta chain was identified during a study of T cell repertoires in cytomegalovirus infection. Study details: Signatures in public TCR beta sequences pointed to both CMV infection and matching HLA type.

TCRdb recomputed calls from the reads with MiXCR, one row per CDR3 protein. Of 160,000 or so distinct CDR3 sequences listed, 15% to 20% were seen once; the top ten hold 15% to 20%. Study-level results: Cumulative public TCR beta family frequency identified carriers of CMV plus the relevant HLA. What dominated the ex vivo response were HLA-C-restricted CMV-specific TCR beta clonotypes.

This clonotype was counted a few times. Its antigen remains unidentified. CDR1 and CDR2 from the germline V gene are SGHVS and FQNEAQ. The CDR3 spans 16 residues. Trimming at V came to 5 bases and at J to 4 bases, leaving 13 bases not matched to a gene. This sequence originates from a human donor in good health (CMV status not recorded). Some clones in this sample may be carry-over from other donors' samples. The chain joins TRBV7-8 to TRBJ2-5; 7 bases match TRBD2. Source material: CD8+ T cells from PBMCs. CDR3 nucleotide sequence: TGTGCCAGCAGCCCGGCTGTGCCAGCGGGATTAGAGACCCAGTACTTC. Its translation is CASSPAVPAGLETQYF.